Listed below are T cell receptor beta chains from one sample, sequenced in a study of T cells in localized non-small cell lung cancer. The data were produced by immunoSEQ multiplex PCR, yet TCRdb's version contains in-frame clones alone and is incomplete. The sample records about 83,000 clones, around 84% being singletons. Sequencing was performed on peripheral blood, taken before any cancer treatment. The receptor source for this set is a female donor over 55 with stage I lung adenocarcinoma. The CDR3 runs from the conserved cysteine through the conserved F or W. A D gene is named only where the DNA matches it firmly. Some rows have no size entry. The others give once, few or many, or a class for an expanded clone.

abundance	v_gene	d_gene	j_gene	CDR3nt	CDR3aa
NA	TRBV7-2	NA	TRBJ1-4	TGTGCCAGCAGCTTAGAGGTATCTGAAAAACTGTTTTTT	CASSLEVSEKLFF
NA	TRBV7-9	NA	TRBJ2-3	TGTGCCAGCAGCTTACAGGGGGGGAATACAGATACGCAGTATTTT	CASSLQGGNTDTQYF
few	TRBV19	TRBD1	TRBJ1-5	TGTGCCAGTAGTCGGGGGACAGGTAAAGGGAAACAGCCCCAGCATTTT	CASSRGTGKGKQPQHF
NA	TRBV30	NA	TRBJ1-1	TGTGCCTGGACCACTGGCAGGGTATGGACGGGGTACACTGAAGCTTTCTTT	CAWTTGRVWTGYTEAFF
NA	TRBV30	TRBD2	TRBJ2-7	TGTGCCTGGAGTGTAGGGGAATGGACTAGCGGGGGGGCCGGGTACGAGCAGTACTTC	CAWSVGEWTSGGAGYEQYF
NA	TRBV11-1	NA	TRBJ2-6	TGTGCCAGCAGCTTCCGCAGCTCTGGGGCCAACGTCCTGACTTTC	CASSFRSSGANVLTF
NA	TRBV7-2	NA	TRBJ1-5	TGTGCCAGCAGCTTAGTACCCGGGGGACTTGATCAGCCCCAGCATTTT	CASSLVPGGLDQPQHF
few	TRBV29-1	TRBD1	TRBJ1-1	TGCAGCGTTCGGGACAGGGTAGTTGGACGGAACACTGAAGCTTTCTTT	CSVRDRVVGRNTEAFF
NA	TRBV5-6	NA	TRBJ2-2	TGTGCCAGCAGCCAGAATCCGACCTTGGCGGCCGGGGAGCTGTTTTTT	CASSQNPTLAAGELFF
NA	TRBV6-4	NA	TRBJ1-2	TGTGCCAGCAGTGACGAACAGGGCTATGGCTACACCTTC	CASSDEQGYGYTF
NA	TRBV4-3	TRBD1	TRBJ2-2	TGCGCCAGCAGCCAAGTAGGGACAGCCGGGGAGCTGTTTTTT	CASSQVGTAGELFF
NA	TRBV5-4	TRBD2	TRBJ2-1	TGTGCCAGCAGCTTGCCTAGCGGGACACCAATCAATGAGCAGTTCTTC	CASSLPSGTPINEQFF
NA	TRBV30	NA	TRBJ1-5	TGTGCCTGGAAAGGGGGGAATCAGCCCCAGCATTTT	CAWKGGNQPQHF
NA	TRBV19	NA	TRBJ2-1	TGTGCCAGTAGTGGACGAGGGAGCTCCTACAATGAGCAGTTCTTC	CASSGRGSSYNEQFF
NA	TRBV20-1	NA	TRBJ1-2	TGCCGGACGGATTCTTCCTATGGCTACACCTTC	CRTDSSYGYTF
few	TRBV19	TRBD1	TRBJ1-5	TGTGCCAGTAGTGGTCACCCCACAGGGGGCAATCAGCCCCAGCATTTT	CASSGHPTGGNQPQHF
NA	TRBV9	TRBD1	TRBJ2-5	TGTGCCAGCAGCGTCCGGGACAGGGAGGAAGAGACCCAGTACTTC	CASSVRDREEETQYF
few	TRBV6-6	NA	TRBJ1-1	TGTGCCAGCAGCACTGGAGAGGGCACTGAAGCTTTCTTT	CASSTGEGTEAFF
NA	TRBV7-3	NA	TRBJ2-3	TGTGCCAGCAGCTTAAGGGCGGGGACAGATACGCAGTATTTT	CASSLRAGTDTQYF
NA	TRBV7-8	TRBD1	TRBJ1-1	TGTGCCAGCAGCTTAGGTGGGACAGGCGAAGCTTTCTTT	CASSLGGTGEAFF
NA	TRBV19	NA	TRBJ2-2	TGTGCCAGTAGTATAGGAAGCGGACTTCTGACCGGGGAGCTGTTTTTT	CASSIGSGLLTGELFF
NA	TRBV19	TRBD1	TRBJ2-3	TGTGCCAGTAGTCTCGCCCCGGGACAGGCTAGGGGGACGCAGTATTTT	CASSLAPGQARGTQYF
NA	TRBV6-6	TRBD1	TRBJ1-4	TGTGCCAGCAGTCCTACAGGGGGCGGTAGGGAAAAACTGTTTTTT	CASSPTGGGREKLFF
NA	TRBV9	TRBD1	TRBJ1-1	TGTGCCAGCAGCAATACAGGGGCTAACACTGAAGCTTTCTTT	CASSNTGANTEAFF
NA	TRBV9	NA	TRBJ2-3	TGTGCCAGCAGCGAATCCGTCTCTGGGGGGTTCACAGATACGCAGTATTTT	CASSESVSGGFTDTQYF
NA	TRBV5-4	NA	TRBJ1-2	TGTGCCAGCAGCTTCGGAGGGGGATTTGGACAGCTCGAAGGCTACACCTTC	CASSFGGGFGQLEGYTF
NA	TRBV5-4	NA	TRBJ1-2	TGTGCCAGCAGCTTGGAAGGGGCTAACTATGGCTACACCTTC	CASSLEGANYGYTF